Sequencing of this T cell receptor (beta chain) was carried out in a study of CD8+CD57+ T cells in acquired aplastic anemia. Study in general: DNA recovered from sorted CD4+ and CD8+ cells had a mean of about 3.5 ug.

The CDR3 consists of 20 residues. V trimming: 4 bases; J trimming: 7 bases; junction bases outside the gene matches: 26. According to the study, genomic DNA was the template for TCR beta VDJ and CDR3 profiling. TCRdb reanalysed the reads using MiXCR and keeps one entry per CDR3 protein. The sample lists under 250,000 distinct CDR3 sequences, around 45% seen once, with 7.8% in the top ten. Worth noting for this clonotype: Its antigen is as yet unknown.

CD8+CD57+ cell expansion, shown by flow cytometry, had occurred in the patients selected for sequencing. Study conclusions and caveats: Between patients and controls, CD8+ Simpson's diversity did not vary significantly.

The receptor comes from a human donor with aplastic anemia. The sample was sorted CD4+, CD8+, or CD8+CD57+ T cells (not recorded which) from PBMCs. J is TRBJ2-7 and V is TRBV12-3 or TRBV12-4; 9 bases agree with TRBD2. The CDR3 DNA is TGTGCCAGCAGTTCCCCGGGACTAGCTGGATTCGAAAGCTCCTACAATGAGCAGTACTTC. As protein: CASSSPGLAGFESSYNEQYF.